Listed below are T cell receptor beta chains from one sample, sequenced in a study of cytomegalovirus exposure and HLA in healthy donors. Assay: immunoSEQ multiplex PCR; the TCRdb copy retains only in-frame clones and omits some. Of about 130,000 clones listed, 79% are singletons. The sample was PBMCs. Source of these receptors: a man in his late teens or twenties in good health and CMV-seronegative. CDR3s include the opening cysteine and the closing phenylalanine or tryptophan. The D gene is left open where the match is weak. Clone size, where shown, is once, few, many, or a class for clones that have expanded.

CDR3nt	CDR3aa	d_gene	v_gene	abundance	j_gene
TGCGCCAGCAGCCAAGTACTCGGCACTACCGAGACCCAGTACTTC	CASSQVLGTTETQYF	.	TRBV4-3	.	TRBJ2-5
TGTGCCAGCACCGCTTTAGACTACGAGCAGTACTTC	CASTALDYEQYF	.	TRBV6-5	.	TRBJ2-7
TGTGCCAGCAGATACCGACAGGGGCCCTACAATGAGCAGTTCTTC	CASRYRQGPYNEQFF	TRBD1	TRBV13	.	TRBJ2-1
TGTGCCAGCAGCCAAGGGGCTAGCGGGGGCCAAGGGGAGACCCAGTACTTC	CASSQGASGGQGETQYF	TRBD2	TRBV4-2	once	TRBJ2-5
TGCGCCAGCAGCTTGACCCCCGATAGGACTAGCGGAAGTTATACGCAGTATTTT	CASSLTPDRTSGSYTQYF	TRBD2	TRBV5-1	.	TRBJ2-3
TGTGCCAGCCGGCCTAGCGGGAGGTCGAAAAACATTCAGTACTTC	CASRPSGRSKNIQYF	TRBD2	TRBV28	.	TRBJ2-4
TGTGCCAGCAGCTCGCCGTCGTTACTAGCGGGAGGGTCGCAAGAGACCCAGTACTTC	CASSSPSLLAGGSQETQYF	TRBD2	TRBV7-9	few	TRBJ2-5
TGTGCCAGTAGTGTCGACGGGACTCCGAGCTCCTACAATGAGCAGTTCTTC	CASSVDGTPSSYNEQFF	.	TRBV19	once	TRBJ2-1
TGTGCCAGCATGTGGCGGGGCTCCTACAATGAGCAGTTCTTC	CASMWRGSYNEQFF	.	TRBV27	.	TRBJ2-1
TGTGCCAGCAGCCAAGGACAGGCGGGAGATACGCAGTATTTT	CASSQGQAGDTQYF	.	TRBV14	once	TRBJ2-3
TGTGCCAGCAGTGAACCAGATATTCACTCTGGGGCCAACGTCCTGACTTTC	CASSEPDIHSGANVLTF	.	TRBV2	.	TRBJ2-6
TGTGCCAGCAGCCTGGACACCTCTAACTATGGCTACACCTTC	CASSLDTSNYGYTF	.	TRBV5-8	.	TRBJ1-2
TGTGCCAGCAGCTTGTTAACAGGGCCCCCTCAGCCCCAGCATTTT	CASSLLTGPPQPQHF	.	TRBV7-9	.	TRBJ1-5
TGTGCCAGCAGCCCCACCCAGCGGGGGGGAGATACGCAGTATTTT	CASSPTQRGGDTQYF	TRBD2	TRBV9	.	TRBJ2-3
TGTGCCAGCAGAGATAGAAGCTCCTATAATTCACCCCTCCACTTT	CASRDRSSYNSPLHF	.	TRBV6-1	.	TRBJ1-6
TGCGCCAGCAGCAGACAGGGTGAAGACACTGAAGCTTTCTTT	CASSRQGEDTEAFF	TRBD1	TRBV5-1	.	TRBJ1-1
TGCGCCAGCAGGTGGGACTATTCCACCGGGGAGCTGTTTTTT	CASRWDYSTGELFF	TRBD2	TRBV4-1	.	TRBJ2-2
TGTGCCAGTCTGGGGGAGGGTCTGAACACTGAAGCTTTCTTT	CASLGEGLNTEAFF	.	TRBV19	.	TRBJ1-1
TGTGCCAGCAGTTTATCTCGGGACACCATATATTTT	CASSLSRDTIYF	.	TRBV28	.	TRBJ1-3
TGTGCCAGCAGTGACAGGAGGTTGAGAATGAACACTGAAGCTTTCTTT	CASSDRRLRMNTEAFF	.	TRBV27	.	TRBJ1-1
TGTGCCAGCAGACCTAGCGGGAGAGCCTCCTACGAGCAGTACTTC	CASRPSGRASYEQYF	TRBD2	TRBV28	.	TRBJ2-7
TGTGCCAGCAGTTACTCGAAAAGCGGGACTACCTACGAGCAGTACTTC	CASSYSKSGTTYEQYF	TRBD2	TRBV6-5	.	TRBJ2-7
TGCAGCGTCGGGACTAGCTATAACGGTGAGACCCAGTACTTC	CSVGTSYNGETQYF	TRBD2	TRBV29-1	.	TRBJ2-5
TGTGCCTGGAGTGTCAGGGAACGAGATACGCAGTATTTT	CAWSVRERDTQYF	.	TRBV30	few	TRBJ2-3
TGTGCCAGCAGCTTAGCCGGCGGACAGGGTCCTGGCTACACCTTC	CASSLAGGQGPGYTF	TRBD1	TRBV7-9	.	TRBJ1-2
TGCGCCAGCAGCTTCGGGACTCCGGATGAGCAGTTCTTC	CASSFGTPDEQFF	.	TRBV4-1	.	TRBJ2-1
TGTGCCAGCAGTGACGTCCGACAGGGGGCTGAAGCTTTCTTT	CASSDVRQGAEAFF	TRBD1	TRBV25-1	.	TRBJ1-1
TGCGCCAGCAGCCACGGGACAGAAAAAAACATTCAGTACTTC	CASSHGTEKNIQYF	TRBD1	TRBV5-1	.	TRBJ2-4
TGTGCCAGCAGCTTAGTGTCTAGCGGGAGGGAGACCCAGTACTTC	CASSLVSSGRETQYF	TRBD2	TRBV7-9	.	TRBJ2-5
TGTGCCAGCAGCTTATCTACGAACAATGAGCAGTTCTTC	CASSLSTNNEQFF	.	TRBV7-7	.	TRBJ2-1
TGTGCCAGCAGGTGGACAGGCGCTATGGCCAAAAACATTCAGTACTTC	CASRWTGAMAKNIQYF	TRBD1	TRBV7-2	.	TRBJ2-4
TGTGCCAGCAGTGACTGGACAGGTGAAGCTTTCTTT	CASSDWTGEAFF	TRBD1	TRBV2	.	TRBJ1-1
TGTGCCAGCAGCTTACCGGCGGGAGCGTCCTACAATGAGCAGTTCTTC	CASSLPAGASYNEQFF	TRBD2	TRBV7-9	.	TRBJ2-1
TGTGCCACCAGCAGTACAGGGACAGGGTCAGACGAGCAGTACTTC	CATSSTGTGSDEQYF	TRBD1	TRBV15	.	TRBJ2-7
TGTGCCAGCAGAACCGGGACAGGTTACAATGAGCAGTTCTTC	CASRTGTGYNEQFF	TRBD1	TRBV6-4	.	TRBJ2-1
TGCGCCAGCAGCTTGCAGGGGTTCACAGAGACCCAGTACTTC	CASSLQGFTETQYF	.	TRBV5-1	.	TRBJ2-5
TGTGCCAGCAGTTACAGGCGGGAGGTTGGGGGAAACATTCAGTACTTC	CASSYRREVGGNIQYF	TRBD2	TRBV6-5	few	TRBJ2-4
TGCGCCAGCAGCTTGGGGACTAGCGGCTACGAGCAGTACTTC	CASSLGTSGYEQYF	TRBD2	TRBV5-1	.	TRBJ2-7
TGCAGCGTTGGTGGCAGGGCGGCAGATACGCAGTATTTT	CSVGGRAADTQYF	.	TRBV29-1	.	TRBJ2-3
TGTGCCAGCAGTTTATCGAGACAGGGGGAATCACCCCTCCACTTT	CASSLSRQGESPLHF	TRBD1	TRBV27	.	TRBJ1-6